Listed below are T cell receptor beta chains from one sample, sequenced in a study of blood T cell repertoires in COVID-19. Using immunoSEQ multiplex PCR, the repertoire was profiled, and TCRdb retains in-frame clones only, with some absent. Of about 270,000 clones detected, 82% appear once; the ten largest clones hold 3.1%. The sequenced sample consisted of peripheral blood. Every receptor here comes from a woman aged 18-35 years with acute or convalescent COVID-19. Each CDR3 is given with its conserved first and last residue. D genes are given only for firm matches. Size tells how often a clone was seen (once, few, many) or the class of an expanded clone, and some rows leave it out.

clone_size	v_call	j_call	d_call	cdr3_aa	cdr3_nt
.	TRBV29-1	TRBJ2-7	TRBD2	CSVVVLAGTYEQYF	TGCAGCGTTGTAGTCCTAGCGGGGACCTACGAGCAGTACTTC
.	TRBV4-3	TRBJ2-7	TRBD2	CASSPGTSGTYEQYF	TGCGCCAGCAGCCCGGGGACTAGCGGGACCTACGAGCAGTACTTC
.	TRBV5-8	TRBJ1-4	.	CASSLQGHTNEKLFF	TGTGCCAGCAGCTTGCAAGGACATACTAATGAAAAACTGTTTTTT
.	TRBV7-9	TRBJ1-1	.	CASSPVGRANTEAFF	TGTGCCAGCAGCCCGGTCGGCAGGGCGAACACTGAAGCTTTCTTT
.	TRBV12-3/TRBV12-4	TRBJ2-7	.	CASSFVSPEQYF	TGTGCCAGCAGTTTCGTCTCTCCCGAGCAGTACTTC
.	TRBV29-1	TRBJ2-5	.	CSASPGIQETQYF	TGCAGCGCCTCACCGGGGATTCAAGAGACCCAGTACTTC
.	TRBV2	TRBJ1-1	.	CASRLTGAPNTEAFF	TGTGCCAGCAGATTGACAGGAGCCCCGAACACTGAAGCTTTCTTT
.	TRBV7-9	TRBJ1-5	.	CASSPGSGLLNQPQHF	TGTGCCAGCAGCCCGGGATCTGGGCTCCTTAATCAGCCCCAGCATTTT
once	TRBV5-1	TRBJ2-2	TRBD1	CASSLADRGKLGTGELFF	TGCGCCAGCAGCTTAGCGGACAGGGGGAAGTTGGGCACCGGGGAGCTGTTTTTT
once	TRBV28	TRBJ2-2	TRBD2	CASRAASGHTGELFF	TGTGCCAGCAGAGCGGCTAGCGGTCACACCGGGGAGCTGTTTTTT
few	TRBV28	TRBJ2-7	TRBD2	CASSLEGLAGGEQYF	TGTGCCAGCAGTTTAGAGGGACTAGCGGGAGGCGAGCAGTACTTC
many	TRBV25-1	TRBJ1-4	TRBD1	CASSDTGQGSVEKLFF	TGTGCCAGCAGTGACACCGGACAGGGGAGTGTTGAAAAACTGTTTTTT
.	TRBV19	TRBJ2-3	TRBD2	CASSIVSGRGTDTQYF	TGTGCCAGTAGTATAGTAAGCGGGAGGGGCACAGATACGCAGTATTTT
.	TRBV6-5	TRBJ2-7	TRBD1	CASSPTGTGLYEQYF	TGTGCCAGCAGCCCGACCGGGACAGGGCTCTACGAGCAGTACTTC
.	TRBV10-3	TRBJ2-3	.	CATKLSGTSTDTQYF	TGTGCCACCAAATTATCCGGGACAAGCACAGATACGCAGTATTTT
.	TRBV6-5	TRBJ1-2	TRBD1	CASSVNAGGGYTF	TGTGCCAGCAGCGTCAATGCAGGGGGTGGCTACACCTTC
few	TRBV19	TRBJ1-1	.	CASSKRSDDRVNTEAFF	TGTGCCAGTAGTAAAAGGTCTGATGATCGGGTGAACACTGAAGCTTTCTTT
few	TRBV5-5	TRBJ2-2	.	CASSLSGTGELFF	TGTGCCAGCAGCTTGTCCGGCACCGGGGAGCTGTTTTTT
.	TRBV19	TRBJ2-7	TRBD1	CASSIGGQAAYEQYF	TGTGCCAGTAGTATCGGGGGACAGGCCGCCTACGAGCAGTACTTC
.	TRBV28	TRBJ1-2	.	CASRFASSANYGYTF	TGTGCCAGCAGGTTTGCCTCGTCAGCTAACTATGGCTACACCTTC
.	TRBV14	TRBJ1-2	TRBD1	CASSQRQGDGYTF	TGTGCCAGCAGCCAACGACAGGGGGATGGCTACACCTTC
once	TRBV21-1	TRBJ2-1	.	CASSNTGKRNEQFF	TGTGCCAGCAGCAACACAGGGAAACGGAATGAGCAGTTCTTC
.	TRBV2	TRBJ1-3	TRBD1	CASRTGTGAGNTIYF	TGTGCCAGCAGGACTGGGACAGGGGCTGGAAACACCATATATTTT
.	TRBV28	TRBJ1-2	TRBD1	CASSFEARGLVGGYTF	TGTGCCAGCAGTTTCGAGGCCAGGGGGCTTGTTGGTGGCTACACCTTC
many	TRBV6-1	TRBJ1-1	.	CASSEASHTEAFF	TGTGCCAGCAGTGAGGCCAGTCACACTGAAGCTTTCTTT
.	TRBV5-1	TRBJ1-1	.	CASSFMAGNTEAFF	TGCGCCAGCAGCTTTATGGCGGGGAACACTGAAGCTTTCTTT
once	TRBV24-1	TRBJ2-3	TRBD2	CATSDGRLAGGDTQYF	TGTGCCACCAGTGATGGGCGACTAGCTGGAGGAGATACGCAGTATTTT
.	TRBV5-8	TRBJ1-2	TRBD1	CASSLNRGGLYGYTF	TGTGCCAGCAGCTTGAACAGGGGGGGACTATATGGCTACACCTTC
.	TRBV6-2/TRBV6-3	TRBJ2-7	.	CASSYRGNAGNEQYF	TGTGCCAGCAGTTACCGCGGCAACGCGGGGAACGAGCAGTACTTC
.	TRBV7-8	TRBJ2-7	TRBD1	CASSLFRAGQGYYEQYF	TGTGCCAGCAGCTTATTTCGGGCTGGACAGGGTTACTACGAGCAGTACTTC
.	TRBV2	TRBJ1-5	.	CASHGEGLSNQPQHF	TGTGCCAGCCATGGAGAGGGACTTAGCAATCAGCCCCAGCATTTT
.	TRBV19	TRBJ1-5	.	CASSMSGTRNPNQPQHF	TGTGCCAGTAGTATGTCCGGAACGCGGAACCCCAATCAGCCCCAGCATTTT
.	TRBV6-5	TRBJ1-1	TRBD1	CASSYGTAQDAEAFF	TGTGCCAGCAGTTACGGGACAGCCCAGGACGCTGAAGCTTTCTTT
.	TRBV5-1	TRBJ2-5	.	CASSFYLEAGETQYF	TGCGCCAGCAGCTTTTATCTAGAGGCCGGGGAGACCCAGTACTTC
.	TRBV19	TRBJ1-1	TRBD1	CASSIFRGQMNTEAFF	TGTGCCAGTAGTATCTTTAGGGGGCAGATGAACACTGAAGCTTTCTTT
.	TRBV7-2	TRBJ2-1	TRBD2	CASSLPVGSGSTDNEQFF	TGTGCCAGCAGCTTACCCGTTGGTAGCGGGAGTACGGACAATGAGCAGTTCTTC